These T cell receptor beta chains were read from a single sample in a study of neurological immune-mediated disorders. TCRdb re-derived calls from the 5' RACE reads in MiXCR, one entry per CDR3 protein. Of 50,000 to 70,000 distinct CDR3 sequences in the sample, over 9.5% were seen once. Sequenced input: PBMCs. These receptors were obtained from a woman aged 55-70 years with HTLV-1-associated myelopathy (HAM/TSP). The CDR3 runs from the conserved cysteine through the conserved F or W. Clone size is not always given. Where it is, it says once, few, many or a class for expanded clones.

J	size	V	CDR3
TRBJ2-7	many	TRBV29-1	CSVASQINYEQYF
TRBJ2-7	-	TRBV25-1	CASSDLYEQYF
TRBJ1-1	many	TRBV2	CASLGLPNTEAFF
TRBJ1-2	-	TRBV5-1	CASSLGGTNYGYTF
TRBJ2-1	many	TRBV7-9	CASSLGSLGDEQFF
TRBJ1-5	many	TRBV7-2	CASSLATASHQPQHF
TRBJ2-1	many	TRBV9	CASSVETSGSNEQFF
TRBJ2-2	many	TRBV20-1	CSASPTANTGELFF
TRBJ2-1	many	TRBV12-3/TRBV12-4	CASSFRSEQFF
TRBJ2-7	-	TRBV2	CASSWEGVGEQYF
TRBJ2-3	many	TRBV10-3	CAIKLASGSSSTDTQYF
TRBJ2-1	many	TRBV7-2	CASSYIRGNEQFF
TRBJ1-2	many	TRBV15	CATSRGTTGGIYGYTF
TRBJ2-7	-	TRBV7-8	CASSLNPRREGYEQYF
TRBJ2-3	-	TRBV11-2	CASSFQWGTDTHYF
TRBJ2-7	many	TRBV2	CASSVPFVGGSGTSGSYEQYF
TRBJ2-1	many	TRBV10-3	CATSRANEQFF
TRBJ1-4	many	TRBV20-1	CSASPTGFNEKLFF
TRBJ2-7	many	TRBV25-1	CASSNTGGAYEQYF
TRBJ2-1	many	TRBV7-8	CASRSHEDPRSYNEQFF
TRBJ2-1	many	TRBV7-8	CASSLSPGQGENEQFF
TRBJ2-7	many	TRBV7-9	CASSLARGTYEQYF
TRBJ1-3	many	TRBV20-1	CSALGQDSGAGNTIYF
TRBJ2-1	many	TRBV20-1	CSAPGTSGRNEQFF
TRBJ2-7	many	TRBV7-9	CASSTGQAPLEQYF
TRBJ2-3	many	TRBV5-1	CASSLVGQDTDTQYF